The 8 T cell receptor beta chains below come from one sample, sequenced in a study of Ad26.COV2.S vaccination and SARS-CoV-2 variants. Some clones are missing from TCRdb's copy, which holds only in-frame ones; the method was immunoSEQ multiplex PCR. Altogether 200,000 to 300,000 clones are present, around 90% being singletons, with the ten largest covering less than 3.5%. Treatment noted: approximately 18 received Ad26.COV2.S at low or high dose, single or two shots; 5 received placebo; per-sample allocation not given. Samples analyzed were those drawn on day 63 after the first vaccine or placebo injection. This specimen consisted of peripheral blood, obtained in a trial of Ad26.COV2.S vaccine versus placebo. These receptors originate from a person between 18 and 59 years old who received the Ad26.COV2.S COVID-19 vaccine or a placebo.

The chain combines TRBV5-4 with TRBJ2-1, with D perhaps TRBD2 (5 bases). Germline lookup yields CDR1 SGHNT and CDR2 YYREEE (reference sequence). This CDR3 has 15 amino acids. V lost 0 bases, J lost 8 bases, and 15 bases lay in between. CDR3 sequence (DNA): TGTGCCAGCAGCTTGGCGAGGTGGAGGAACGATGAGCAGTTCTTC. Its protein product is CASSLARWRNDEQFF.

The rearrangement links TRBV3-1 (or the pseudogene TRBV3-2) to TRBJ1-2; D might be TRBD1 (5 bases). V was trimmed by 0 bases and J by 8 bases, leaving 19 bases between them. This CDR3 has 16 amino acids. The germline V gene encodes CDR1 LGHDT and CDR2 YNNKEL (reference sequence). As DNA, the CDR3 is TGTGCCAGCAGCCAAGATTACGGGGGGATAGGGGTCGGCTACACCTTC. Amino acid sequence: CASSQDYGGIGVGYTF.

V is TRBV12-3 or TRBV12-4 and J is TRBJ1-2; D is uncertain. V was clipped by 5 bases and J by 8 bases, with 15 bases between them. CDR3 length: 13 residues. The CDR3 nucleotides are TGTGCCAGCAGTCCAAGGGCCCCGACGGGCTACACCTTC. Amino acid sequence: CASSPRAPTGYTF.

This chain uses TRBV2 with TRBJ2-2, with D possibly called TRBD1 or TRBD2 (5 bases each). The germline gives CDR1 SNHLY, CDR2 FYNNEI. There are 15 residues in the CDR3. V gave up 2 bases and J gave up 4 bases, with 11 bases separating them. The CDR3, as DNA: TGTGCCAGCAGTGAAAGGGCAGGGAGCACCGGGGAGCTGTTTTTT. This translates into CASSERAGSTGELFF. The whole variable domain, filled in from reference TRBV2 and TRBJ2-2, reads EPEVTQTPSHQVTQMGQEVILRCVPISNHLYFYWYRQILGQKVEFLVSFYNNEISEKSEIFDDQFSVERPDGSNFTLKIRSTKLEDSAMYFCASSERAGSTGELFFGEGSRLTVL.

The chain joins TRBV7-3 to TRBJ2-3; 11 nucleotides match TRBD2. Germline V gene sequence: CDR1 SGHTA, CDR2 FQGTGA. This CDR3 is 15 amino acids long. With 5 bases clipped from V and 2 bases from J, the junction kept 3 bases outside the gene matches. The CDR3 DNA reads as TGTGCCAGCAGCGTGACTAGCGGGACCACAGATACGCAGTATTTT. It encodes CASSVTSGTTDTQYF.

As DNA, the CDR3 is TGTGCCAGCAGCCATGAGCGGGAAGGGGTACAGACCCAGTACTTC. Translation: CASSHEREGVQTQYF. The chain combines TRBV4-2 with TRBJ2-5; 7 bases are a match to TRBD2. Germline V gene sequence: CDR1 LGHNA, CDR2 YNFKEQ. V was clipped by 3 bases and J by 6 bases; unmatched bases: 10. The CDR3 runs 15 residues.

The chain joins TRBV27 to TRBJ2-1, with 14 bases matching TRBD2. The CDR3 has 18 amino acids. Losses at the gene ends were 4 bases for V and 7 bases for J; bases not matched to a gene: 12. In germline, CDR1 is MNHEY, CDR2 SMNVEV (reference sequence). This CDR3 reads CASSSLRLAGGPINEQFF. Here the CDR3 DNA reads TGTGCCAGCAGTTCACTTCGACTAGCGGGAGGGCCTATTAATGAGCAGTTCTTC.

The chain uses TRBV11-2 and TRBJ2-2; 10 positions agree with TRBD2. The CDR3 is 17 residues long. V lost 4 bases, J lost 5 bases, and 10 bases stayed unmatched. CDR1 and CDR2 (germline): SGHAT, FQNNGV. The CDR3 loop reads CASSWLAGETGTGELFF. The CDR3 coding sequence is TGTGCCAGCAGCTGGCTAGCGGGAGAGACGGGGACCGGGGAGCTGTTTTTT.